The clone carrying this T cell receptor (beta chain) was recorded a few times. Its antigen is still unknown. These data are taken from a study of T cells in Graves' hyperthyroidism and ophthalmopathy. The TCR beta CDR3 regions underwent amplification using RNA transcripts as the source. With the HTBI primer set, the TCR CDR3 went through a first round of RT-PCR. TCRdb re-called the multiplex PCR reads with MiXCR, one entry per CDR3 protein. Found here are around 500,000 distinct CDR3 sequences, approximately 15% of them singletons; the top ten hold 15% to 20%. A patient was excluded if there was uncontrolled infection, other autoimmune disease, pregnancy or lactation. Together with thyroid ultrasound, orbital computed tomography, serum thyroxine and TRAb, clinical symptoms were used for diagnoses. The authors took PBMCs from 10 ml fresh peripheral blood. The CDR3 runs to 14 residues. V lost 6 bases and J lost 1, with 10 bases in between.

Study-level points and caveats: Blood also showed most of the thyroid clonotypes that were expanded above 0.001.

The sequenced material came from blood. This rearrangement joins TRBV12-3 or TRBV12-4 to TRBJ2-4; D is uncertain. This clonotype was obtained from a woman aged 18-35 years with Graves' hyperthyroidism. CDR3 loop: CASSSREAKNIQYF. CDR3 sequence (DNA): TGTGCCAGCAGCTCCAGAGAGGCCAAAAACATTCAGTACTTC.